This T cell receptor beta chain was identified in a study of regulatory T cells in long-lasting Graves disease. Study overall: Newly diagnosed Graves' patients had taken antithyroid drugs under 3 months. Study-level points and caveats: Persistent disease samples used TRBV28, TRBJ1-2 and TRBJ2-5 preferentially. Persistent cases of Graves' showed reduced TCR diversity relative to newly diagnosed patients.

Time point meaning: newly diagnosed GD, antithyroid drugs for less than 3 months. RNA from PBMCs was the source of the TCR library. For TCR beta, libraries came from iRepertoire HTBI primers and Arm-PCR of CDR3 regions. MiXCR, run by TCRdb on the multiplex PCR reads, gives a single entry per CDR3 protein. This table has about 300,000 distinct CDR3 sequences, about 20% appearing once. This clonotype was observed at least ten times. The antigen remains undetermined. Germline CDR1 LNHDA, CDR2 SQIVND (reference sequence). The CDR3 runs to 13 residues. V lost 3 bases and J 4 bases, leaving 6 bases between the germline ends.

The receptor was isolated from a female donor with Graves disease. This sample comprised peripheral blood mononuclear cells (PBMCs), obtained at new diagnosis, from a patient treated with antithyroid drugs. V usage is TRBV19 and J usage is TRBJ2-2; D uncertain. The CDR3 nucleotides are TGTGCCAGTAGTATCGGAGCCACCGGGGAGCTGTTTTTT. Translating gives CASSIGATGELFF.